Sequencing of this T cell receptor beta chain was carried out in a study of blood T cell repertoires in COVID-19. The CDR3 totals 10 residues. The V end lost 8 bases, the J end lost 9 bases, and 8 bases lay between the germline ends. Germline loops: CDR1 MNHEY, CDR2 SVGAGI. Cohort placement rested on clinical history that participants reported themselves. Sequencing was performed with immunoSEQ multiplex PCR; in TCRdb, only in-frame clones are kept and a portion is missing. The sample consists of roughly 320,000 clones, about nine tenths of them appearing once. The TCR comes from a man younger than 45 who had recovered from COVID-19. J is TRBJ2-1 and V is TRBV6-5; possibly TRBD2 for D (5 bases). Sequences were obtained from PBMCs or T cells enriched from blood (not recorded which). The CDR3 loop reads CASERGEQFF. The CDR3 DNA sequence: TGTGCCAGCGAACGGGGTGAGCAGTTCTTC.